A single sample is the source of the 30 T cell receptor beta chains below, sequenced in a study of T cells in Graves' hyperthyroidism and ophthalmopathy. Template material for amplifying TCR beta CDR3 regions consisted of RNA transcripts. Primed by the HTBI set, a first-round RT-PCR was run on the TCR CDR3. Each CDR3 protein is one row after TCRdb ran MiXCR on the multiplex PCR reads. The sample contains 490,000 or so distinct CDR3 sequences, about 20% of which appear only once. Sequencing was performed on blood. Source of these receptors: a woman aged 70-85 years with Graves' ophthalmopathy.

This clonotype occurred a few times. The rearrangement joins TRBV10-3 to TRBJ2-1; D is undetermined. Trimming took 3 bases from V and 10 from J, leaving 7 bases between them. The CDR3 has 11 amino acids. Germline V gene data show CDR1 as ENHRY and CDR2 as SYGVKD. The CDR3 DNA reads TGTGCCATCAGTGAACTGAACGAGCAGTTCTTC. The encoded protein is CAISELNEQFF.

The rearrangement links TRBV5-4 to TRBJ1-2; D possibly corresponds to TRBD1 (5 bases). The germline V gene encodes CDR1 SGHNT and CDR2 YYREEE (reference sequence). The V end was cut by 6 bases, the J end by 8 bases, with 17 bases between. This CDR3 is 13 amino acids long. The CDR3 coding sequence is TGTGCCAGCAAAGAGGGGCAAAAAGGCGGCTACACCTTC. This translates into CASKEGQKGGYTF.

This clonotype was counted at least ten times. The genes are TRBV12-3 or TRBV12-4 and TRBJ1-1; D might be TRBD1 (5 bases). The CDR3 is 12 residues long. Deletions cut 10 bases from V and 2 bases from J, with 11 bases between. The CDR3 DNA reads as TGTGCCATCTCGGGGCCTAACACTGAAGCTTTCTTT. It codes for CAISGPNTEAFF.

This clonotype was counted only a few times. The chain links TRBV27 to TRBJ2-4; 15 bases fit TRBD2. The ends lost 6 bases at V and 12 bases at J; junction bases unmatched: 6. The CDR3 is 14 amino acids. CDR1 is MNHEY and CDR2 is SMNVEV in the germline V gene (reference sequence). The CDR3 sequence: CASRRTSGRAGQYF. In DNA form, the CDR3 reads TGTGCCAGCAGAAGGACTAGCGGGAGGGCCGGTCAGTACTTC.

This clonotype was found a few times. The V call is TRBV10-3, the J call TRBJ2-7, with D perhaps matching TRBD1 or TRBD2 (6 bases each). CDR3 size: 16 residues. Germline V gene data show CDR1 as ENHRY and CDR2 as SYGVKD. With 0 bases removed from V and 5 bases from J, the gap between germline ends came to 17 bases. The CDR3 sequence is CAISESIRQGRNEQYF. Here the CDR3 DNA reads TGTGCCATCAGTGAGTCGATACGTCAGGGGAGGAACGAGCAGTACTTC.

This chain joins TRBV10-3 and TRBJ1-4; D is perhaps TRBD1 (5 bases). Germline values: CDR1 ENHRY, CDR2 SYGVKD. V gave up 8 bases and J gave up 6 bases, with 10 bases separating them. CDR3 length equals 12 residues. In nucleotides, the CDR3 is TGTGCCATCGGACGAGGGGATGAAAAACTGTTTTTT. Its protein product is CAIGRGDEKLFF.

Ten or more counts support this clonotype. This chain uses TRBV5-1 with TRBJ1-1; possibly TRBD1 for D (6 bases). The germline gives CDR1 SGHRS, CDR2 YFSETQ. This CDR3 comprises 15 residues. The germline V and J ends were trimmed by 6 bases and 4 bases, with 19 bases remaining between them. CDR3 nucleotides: TGCGCCAGCAACCCCCCGTTGGCAGGGGCCACTGAAGCTTTCTTT. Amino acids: CASNPPLAGATEAFF.

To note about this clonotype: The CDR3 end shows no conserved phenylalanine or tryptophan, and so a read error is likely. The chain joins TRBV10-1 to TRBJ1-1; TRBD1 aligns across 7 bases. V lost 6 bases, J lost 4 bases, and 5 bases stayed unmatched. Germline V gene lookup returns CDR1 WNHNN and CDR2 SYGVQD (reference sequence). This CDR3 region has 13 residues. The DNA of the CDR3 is TGCGCCAGCAGCCCGACAGGGAGCACTGAAGCTTTCTCT. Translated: CASSPTGSTEAFS.

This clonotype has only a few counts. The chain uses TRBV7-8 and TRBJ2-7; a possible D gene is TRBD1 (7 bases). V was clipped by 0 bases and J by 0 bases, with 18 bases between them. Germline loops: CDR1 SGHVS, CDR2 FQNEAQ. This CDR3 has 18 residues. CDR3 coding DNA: TGTGCCAGCAGCTTAGCAGGTGCGGGACAGCTAATCTCCTACGAGCAGTACTTC. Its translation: CASSLAGAGQLISYEQYF.

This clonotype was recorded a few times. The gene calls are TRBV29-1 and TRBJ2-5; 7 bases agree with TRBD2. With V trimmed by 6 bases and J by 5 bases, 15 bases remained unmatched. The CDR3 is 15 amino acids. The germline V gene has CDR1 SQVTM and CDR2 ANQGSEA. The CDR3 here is CSVEKVAGVGETQYF. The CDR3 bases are TGCAGCGTAGAGAAGGTGGCGGGAGTCGGGGAGACCCAGTACTTC. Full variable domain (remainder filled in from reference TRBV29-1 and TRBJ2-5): SAVISQKPSRDICQRGTSLTIQCQVDSQVTMMFWYRQQPGQSLTLIATANQGSEATYESGFVIDKFPISRPNLTFSTLTVSNMSPEDSSIYLCSVEKVAGVGETQYFGPGTRLLVL.

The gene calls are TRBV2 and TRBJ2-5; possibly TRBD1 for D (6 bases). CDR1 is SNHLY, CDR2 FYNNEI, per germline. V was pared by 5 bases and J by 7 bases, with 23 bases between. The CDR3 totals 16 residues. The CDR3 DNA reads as TGTGCCAGCAGTATGGCCGGGACACGTTTATCGGGGACCCAGTACTTC. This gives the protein CASSMAGTRLSGTQYF.

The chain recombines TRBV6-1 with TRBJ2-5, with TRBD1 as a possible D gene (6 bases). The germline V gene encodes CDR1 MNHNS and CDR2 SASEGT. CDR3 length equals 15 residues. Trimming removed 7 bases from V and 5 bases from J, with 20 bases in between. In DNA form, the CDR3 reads TGTGCCAGCACCCGAGGGACGGGACAAGGGGAGACCCAGTACTTC. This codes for CASTRGTGQGETQYF.

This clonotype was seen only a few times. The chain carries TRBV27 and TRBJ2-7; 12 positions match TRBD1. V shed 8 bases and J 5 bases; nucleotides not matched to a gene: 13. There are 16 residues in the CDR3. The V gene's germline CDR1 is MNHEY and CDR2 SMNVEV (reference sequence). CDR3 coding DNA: TGTGCCAGCTCCATAACCCCCGGGACAGGGGGCGACGAGCAGTACTTC. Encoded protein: CASSITPGTGGDEQYF.

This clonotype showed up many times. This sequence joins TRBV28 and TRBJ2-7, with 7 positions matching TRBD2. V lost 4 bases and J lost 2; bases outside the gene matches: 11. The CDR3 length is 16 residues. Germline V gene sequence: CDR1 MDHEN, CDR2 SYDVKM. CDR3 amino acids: CASSYGGGKTTYEQYF. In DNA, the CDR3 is TGTGCCAGCAGTTATGGGGGGGGGAAAACAACCTACGAGCAGTACTTC.

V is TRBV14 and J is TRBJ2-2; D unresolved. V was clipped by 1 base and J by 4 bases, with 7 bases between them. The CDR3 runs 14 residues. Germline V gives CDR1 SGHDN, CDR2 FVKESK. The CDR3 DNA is TGTGCCAGCAGCCAAGTCGGAACCACCGGGGAGCTGTTTTTT. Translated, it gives CASSQVGTTGELFF. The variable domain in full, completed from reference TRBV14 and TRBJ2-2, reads EAGVTQFPSHSVIEKGQTVTLRCDPISGHDNLYWYRRVMGKEIKFLLHFVKESKQDESGMPNNRFLAERTGGTYSTLKVQPAELEDSGVYFCASSQVGTTGELFFGEGSRLTVL.

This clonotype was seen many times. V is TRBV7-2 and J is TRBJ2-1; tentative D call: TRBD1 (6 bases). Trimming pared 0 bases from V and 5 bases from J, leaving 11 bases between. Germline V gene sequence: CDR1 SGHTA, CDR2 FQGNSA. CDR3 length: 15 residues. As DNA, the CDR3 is TGTGCCAGCAGCTTAGCGGGGACATCCAACAATGAGCAGTTCTTC. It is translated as CASSLAGTSNNEQFF.

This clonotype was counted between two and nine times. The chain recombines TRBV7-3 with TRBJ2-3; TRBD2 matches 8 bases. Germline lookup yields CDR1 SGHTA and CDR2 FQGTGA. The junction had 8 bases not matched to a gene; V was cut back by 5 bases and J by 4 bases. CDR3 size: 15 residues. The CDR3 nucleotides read TGTGCCAGCAGCCTGGGACTAGTCGGGGCAGATACGCAGTATTTT. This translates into CASSLGLVGADTQYF. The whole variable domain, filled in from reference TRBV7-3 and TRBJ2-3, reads GAGVSQTPSNKVTEKGKYVELRCDPISGHTALYWYRQSLGQGPEFLIYFQGTGAADDSGLPNDRFFAVRPEGSVSTLKIQRTERGDSAVYLCASSLGLVGADTQYFGPGTRLTVL.

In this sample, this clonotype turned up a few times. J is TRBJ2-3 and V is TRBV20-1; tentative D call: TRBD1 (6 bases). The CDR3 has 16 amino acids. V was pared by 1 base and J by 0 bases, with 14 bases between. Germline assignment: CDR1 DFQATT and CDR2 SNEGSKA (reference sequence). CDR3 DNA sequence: TGCAGTGCTAGAGCTCCCGGGACACTCAGCACAGATACGCAGTATTTT. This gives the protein CSARAPGTLSTDTQYF.

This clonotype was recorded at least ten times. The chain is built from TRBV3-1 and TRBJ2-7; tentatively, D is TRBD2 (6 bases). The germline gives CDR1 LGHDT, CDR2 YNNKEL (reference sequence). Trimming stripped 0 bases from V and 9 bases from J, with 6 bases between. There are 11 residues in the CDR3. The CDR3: CASSQEGGQYF. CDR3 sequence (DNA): TGTGCCAGCAGCCAAGAGGGGGGGCAGTACTTC.

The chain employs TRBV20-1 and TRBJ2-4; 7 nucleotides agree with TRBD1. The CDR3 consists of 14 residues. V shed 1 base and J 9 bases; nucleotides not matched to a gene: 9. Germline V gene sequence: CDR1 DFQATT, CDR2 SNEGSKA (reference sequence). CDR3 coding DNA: TGCAGTGCTAGAGCAGGGGGTAGGAAAGGCATTCAGTACTTC. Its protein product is CSARAGGRKGIQYF.

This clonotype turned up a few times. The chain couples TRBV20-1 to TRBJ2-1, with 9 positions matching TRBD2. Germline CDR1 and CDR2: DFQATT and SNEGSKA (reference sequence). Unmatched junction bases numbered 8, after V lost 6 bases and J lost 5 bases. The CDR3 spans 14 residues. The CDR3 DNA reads TGCAGTGCCCACCCGGGACTAGCAGACAATGAGCAGTTCTTC. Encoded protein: CSAHPGLADNEQFF.

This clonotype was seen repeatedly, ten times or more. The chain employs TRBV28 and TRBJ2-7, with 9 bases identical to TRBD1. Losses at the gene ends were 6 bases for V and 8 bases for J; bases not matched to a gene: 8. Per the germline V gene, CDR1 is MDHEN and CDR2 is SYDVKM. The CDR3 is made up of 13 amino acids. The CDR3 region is CASSSGQGGKQYF. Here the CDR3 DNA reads TGTGCCAGCAGCTCGGGACAGGGCGGAAAGCAGTACTTC. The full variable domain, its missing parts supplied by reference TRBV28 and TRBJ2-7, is DVKVTQSSRYLVKRTGEKVFLECVQDMDHENMFWYRQDPGLGLRLIYFSYDVKMKEKGDIPEGYSVSREKKERFSLILESASTNQTSMYLCASSSGQGGKQYFGPGTRLTVT.

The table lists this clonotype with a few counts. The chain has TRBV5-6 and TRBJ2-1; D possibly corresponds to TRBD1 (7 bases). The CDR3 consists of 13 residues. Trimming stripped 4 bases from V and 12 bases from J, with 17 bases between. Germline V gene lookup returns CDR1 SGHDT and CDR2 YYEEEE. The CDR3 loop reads CASSARDSSVQFF. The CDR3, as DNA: TGTGCCAGCAGCGCGCGGGACAGCTCGGTGCAGTTCTTC.

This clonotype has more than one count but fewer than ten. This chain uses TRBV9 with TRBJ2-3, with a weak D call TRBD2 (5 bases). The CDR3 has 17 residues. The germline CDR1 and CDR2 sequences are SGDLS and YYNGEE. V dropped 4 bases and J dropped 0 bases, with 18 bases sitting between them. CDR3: CASSLLPGSSSTDTQYF. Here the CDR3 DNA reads TGTGCCAGCAGCCTACTGCCGGGGTCCTCTAGCACAGATACGCAGTATTTT.

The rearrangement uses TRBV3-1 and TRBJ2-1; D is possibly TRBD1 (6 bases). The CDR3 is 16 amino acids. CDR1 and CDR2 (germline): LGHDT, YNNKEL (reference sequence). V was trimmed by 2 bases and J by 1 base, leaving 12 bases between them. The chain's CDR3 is CASSQSGTLSYNEQFF. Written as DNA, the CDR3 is TGTGCCAGCAGCCAATCCGGGACATTATCCTACAATGAGCAGTTCTTC.

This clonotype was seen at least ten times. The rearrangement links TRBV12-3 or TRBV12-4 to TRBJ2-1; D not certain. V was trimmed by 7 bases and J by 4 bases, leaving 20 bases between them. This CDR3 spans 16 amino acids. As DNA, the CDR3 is TGTGCCAGCACACCCGCTGGGGTTGGGGTTTACAATGAGCAGTTCTTC. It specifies CASTPAGVGVYNEQFF.

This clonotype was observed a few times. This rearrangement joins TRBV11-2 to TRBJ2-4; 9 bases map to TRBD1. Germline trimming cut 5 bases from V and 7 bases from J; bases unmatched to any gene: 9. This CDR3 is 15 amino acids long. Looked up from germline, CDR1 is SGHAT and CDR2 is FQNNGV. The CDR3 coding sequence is TGTGCCAGCAGCCGTCTCACAGGGGGCAAGAACATTCAGTACTTC. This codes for CASSRLTGGKNIQYF.

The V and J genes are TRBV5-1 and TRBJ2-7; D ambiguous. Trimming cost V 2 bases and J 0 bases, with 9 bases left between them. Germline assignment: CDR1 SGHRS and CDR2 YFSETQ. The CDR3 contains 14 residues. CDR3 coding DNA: TGCGCCAGCAGCTTTGACGGAAGCTCCTACGAGCAGTACTTC. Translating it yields CASSFDGSSYEQYF. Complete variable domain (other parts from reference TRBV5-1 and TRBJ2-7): KAGVTQTPRYLIKTRGQQVTLSCSPISGHRSVSWYQQTPGQGLQFLFEYFSETQRNKGNFPGRFSGRQFSNSRSEMNVSTLELGDSALYLCASSFDGSSYEQYFGPGTRLTVT.

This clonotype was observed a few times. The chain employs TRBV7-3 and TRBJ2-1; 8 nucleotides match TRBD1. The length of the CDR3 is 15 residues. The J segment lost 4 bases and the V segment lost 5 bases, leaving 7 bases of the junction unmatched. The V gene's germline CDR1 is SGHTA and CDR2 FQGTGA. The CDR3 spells CASSPRQGNYNEQFF. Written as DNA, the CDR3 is TGTGCCAGCAGCCCGCGACAGGGGAATTACAATGAGCAGTTCTTC.

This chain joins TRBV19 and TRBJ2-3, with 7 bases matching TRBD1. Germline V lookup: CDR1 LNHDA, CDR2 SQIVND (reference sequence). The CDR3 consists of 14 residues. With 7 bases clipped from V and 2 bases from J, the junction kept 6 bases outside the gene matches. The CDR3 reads CASTQGVTTDTQYF. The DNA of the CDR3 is TGTGCCAGTACGCAGGGGGTGACCACAGATACGCAGTATTTT.